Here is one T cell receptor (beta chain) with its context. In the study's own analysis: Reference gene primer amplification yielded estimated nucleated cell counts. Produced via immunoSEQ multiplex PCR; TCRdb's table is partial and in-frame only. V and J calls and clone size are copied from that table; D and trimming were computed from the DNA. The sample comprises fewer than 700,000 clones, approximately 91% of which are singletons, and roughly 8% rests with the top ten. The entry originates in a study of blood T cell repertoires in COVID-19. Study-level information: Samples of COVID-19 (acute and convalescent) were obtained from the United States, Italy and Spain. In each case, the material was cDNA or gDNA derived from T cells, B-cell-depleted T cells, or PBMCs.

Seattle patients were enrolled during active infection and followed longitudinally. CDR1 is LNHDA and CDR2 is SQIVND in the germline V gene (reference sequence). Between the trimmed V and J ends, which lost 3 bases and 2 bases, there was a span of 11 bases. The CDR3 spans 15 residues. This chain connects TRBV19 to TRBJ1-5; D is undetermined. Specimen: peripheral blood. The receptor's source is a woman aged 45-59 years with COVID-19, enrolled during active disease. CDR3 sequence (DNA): TGTGCCAGTAGTATCGGGGTGATGGGCAATCAGCCCCAGCATTTT. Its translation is CASSIGVMGNQPQHF.